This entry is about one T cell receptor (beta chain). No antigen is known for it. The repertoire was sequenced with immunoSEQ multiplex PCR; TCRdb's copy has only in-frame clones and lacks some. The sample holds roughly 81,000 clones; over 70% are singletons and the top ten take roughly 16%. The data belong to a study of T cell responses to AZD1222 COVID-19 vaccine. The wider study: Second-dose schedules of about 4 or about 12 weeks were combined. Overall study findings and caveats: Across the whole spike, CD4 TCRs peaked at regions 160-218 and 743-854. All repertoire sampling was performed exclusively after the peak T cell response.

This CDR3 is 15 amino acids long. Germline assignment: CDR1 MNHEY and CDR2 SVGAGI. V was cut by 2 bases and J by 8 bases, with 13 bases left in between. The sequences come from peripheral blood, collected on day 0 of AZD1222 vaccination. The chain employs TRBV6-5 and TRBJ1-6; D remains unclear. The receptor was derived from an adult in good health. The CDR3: CASSYGRIGDSPLHF. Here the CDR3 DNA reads TGTGCCAGCAGTTACGGTCGAATCGGGGATTCACCCCTCCACTTT.